This is a list of T cell receptor beta chains from one sample in a study of blood T cell repertoires in COVID-19. The method was immunoSEQ multiplex PCR; TCRdb's version includes in-frame clones alone and lacks a portion of them. The repertoire holds a few hundred thousand clones, with 90% as singletons. The sequenced sample consisted of peripheral blood. These receptors were collected from a woman aged 55-69 years with COVID-19, enrolled during active disease. CDR3s include the opening cysteine and the closing phenylalanine or tryptophan. The order of the fields is clone size, J gene, D gene, V gene, CDR3 DNA, CDR3 protein. D genes are given only for firm matches. Clone size is given for some rows only: seen once, a few or many times, or a class if the clone is expanded.

>once|TRBJ1-1|TRBD1|TRBV18
TGTGCCAGCTCACCACGCGGGACAGGGGGATACACTGAAGCTTTCTTT
CASSPRGTGGYTEAFF
>.|TRBJ1-1|.|TRBV13
TGTGCCAGCAGCTTAGGATTGGGGGGGGCCACTGAAGCTTTCTTT
CASSLGLGGATEAFF
>.|TRBJ1-5|TRBD1|TRBV6-5
TGTGCCAGCAGTTACTTGCAGACAGGGGGCGCGGAGCCCCAGCATTTT
CASSYLQTGGAEPQHF
>.|TRBJ2-5|.|TRBV7-9
TGTGCCAGCAGCAAATTCGGAGGGTACCAAGAGACCCAGTACTTC
CASSKFGGYQETQYF
>once|TRBJ2-5|TRBD2|TRBV5-8
TGTGCCAGCAGTTCGCTAGTGACTAGCGGACAAGAGACCCAGTACTTC
CASSSLVTSGQETQYF
>.|TRBJ2-7|TRBD2|TRBV4-1
TGCGCCAGCAGCAGGACTAGCGGGACCAGCTCCTACGAGCAGTACTTC
CASSRTSGTSSYEQYF
>.|TRBJ1-6|TRBD1|TRBV4-3
TGCGCCAGCAGGTGGACAGGGGAGCAATCACCCCTCCACTTT
CASRWTGEQSPLHF
>.|TRBJ2-1|TRBD2|TRBV7-2
TGTGCCAGCAGCCCAGAAGGACTAGCGGTCTACAATGAGCAGTTCTTC
CASSPEGLAVYNEQFF
>.|TRBJ1-4|.|TRBV5-5
TGTGCCAGCAGCTCCCCCGGCGAAGGCGGAGAAAAACTGTTTTTT
CASSSPGEGGEKLFF
>.|TRBJ1-2|.|TRBV6-5
TGTGCCAGCAGGGGGACATCTGAAGCTAACTATGGCTACACCTTC
CASRGTSEANYGYTF
>.|TRBJ1-1|TRBD1|TRBV9
TGTGCCAGCAGCGTCGGACAGGGGACCCTGAACACTGAAGCTTTCTTT
CASSVGQGTLNTEAFF
>once|TRBJ2-1|TRBD2|TRBV20-1
TGCAGTGCTAGTTCAACGGGTAGCGGGGGGGCAGGCAATGAGCAGTTCTTC
CSASSTGSGGAGNEQFF
>.|TRBJ1-3|.|TRBV19
TGTGCCAGTAGTATAGATGCAGACAGCTCTGGAAACACCATATATTTT
CASSIDADSSGNTIYF
>.|TRBJ2-7|.|TRBV5-1
TGCGCCAGCAGCGCCCTATCCGCGACGAGGGTAGGGGGCGAGCAGTACTTC
CASSALSATRVGGEQYF
>.|TRBJ2-1|TRBD1|TRBV9
TGTGCCAGCAGCCCGTTAGGACAGGGAAACAATGAGCAGTTCTTC
CASSPLGQGNNEQFF
>.|TRBJ1-1|.|TRBV7-9
TGTGCCAGCAGTAGGATGGGCGGGACTGAAGCTTTCTTT
CASSRMGGTEAFF
>.|TRBJ2-7|.|TRBV5-5
TGTGCCAGCAGCTTGACTAGTCACGAGCAGTACTTC
CASSLTSHEQYF